This TCR beta chain comes out of a study of OX40 agonist ivuxolimab in advanced cancers. General study points: Clonal expansion by week 6 occurred in CD4+ and CD8+ blood T cells (at 0.1 to 3.0 mg/kg).

Sequencing was performed with immunoSEQ multiplex PCR; in TCRdb, only in-frame clones are kept and a portion is missing. The data hold fewer than 75,000 clones, with roughly nine tenths observed a single time. Exclusion of a patient followed from autoimmune disease history or systemic immunosuppression. Germline V gene sequence: CDR1 SGHRS, CDR2 YFSETQ. CDR3 length: 13 residues. After removal of 7 bases from V and 0 bases from J, the junction contained 3 bases not matched to a gene. Remarks on this clone: Its antigen is unidentified.

The chain uses TRBV5-1 and TRBJ2-7; 8 positions match TRBD2. The sequence derives from an adult with an advanced solid tumor such as melanoma, head and neck, liver or kidney cancer. The specimen was CD4+ or CD8+ T cells sorted from blood, collected in a trial of the OX40 agonist ivuxolimab. CDR3 sequence: CASGRGDSYEQYF. CDR3 nucleotides: TGCGCCAGCGGGCGGGGGGACTCCTACGAGCAGTACTTC. Full variable domain (remainder filled in from reference TRBV5-1 and TRBJ2-7): KAGVTQTPRYLIKTRGQQVTLSCSPISGHRSVSWYQQTPGQGLQFLFEYFSETQRNKGNFPGRFSGRQFSNSRSEMNVSTLELGDSALYLCASGRGDSYEQYFGPGTRLTVT.